These T cell receptor beta chains were read from a single sample in a study of vaccination effects on CD4 cells after COVID-19. TCRdb's copy holds only in-frame clones and misses some; the assay was immunoSEQ multiplex PCR. The sample lists tens of thousands of clones; approximately 72% were seen once. Their antigen targets remain unknown. This material consisted of CD4+ T cells from PBMCs cultured without peptide, taken before COVID-19 vaccination. The receptors shown here come from a human donor who had a prior SARS-CoV-2 infection. The CDR3 runs from the conserved cysteine through the conserved F or W. The D gene is left open where the match is weak. Part of the rows lack a size; the others show once, few, many or a class for expanded clones.

D: TRBD2
J: TRBJ2-5
V: TRBV7-9
size: few
CDR3: CASVPGLALETQYF
DNA: TGTGCCAGCGTGCCGGGACTAGCTCTGGAGACCCAGTACTTC

D: TRBD2
J: TRBJ2-7
V: TRBV7-2
size: .
CDR3: CASTERLAGTYEQYF
DNA: TGTGCCAGCACAGAACGCCTAGCGGGGACCTACGAGCAGTACTTC

D: .
J: TRBJ2-1
V: TRBV19
size: .
CDR3: CASSIFQPTSSYNEQFF
DNA: TGTGCCAGTAGTATATTCCAGCCAACTTCCTCCTACAATGAGCAGTTCTTC

D: TRBD2
J: TRBJ2-2
V: TRBV6-2/TRBV6-3
size: .
CDR3: CASSKAGSNTGELFF
DNA: TGTGCCAGCAGTAAAGCGGGGTCGAACACCGGGGAGCTGTTTTTT

D: TRBD1
J: TRBJ2-1
V: TRBV7-9
size: .
CDR3: CASSRPGQGFNEQFF
DNA: TGTGCCAGCAGCCGACCGGGACAGGGGTTCAATGAGCAGTTCTTC

D: TRBD1
J: TRBJ1-2
V: TRBV5-1
size: .
CDR3: CASSPGTGVYGYTF
DNA: TGCGCCAGCAGCCCCGGGACAGGGGTTTATGGCTACACCTTC

D: TRBD1
J: TRBJ2-7
V: TRBV9
size: few
CDR3: CASSAGTGWSYEQYF
DNA: TGTGCCAGCAGCGCCGGGACAGGGTGGTCCTACGAGCAGTACTTC

D: TRBD1
J: TRBJ1-5
V: TRBV27
size: .
CDR3: CASSRTGLYQPQHF
DNA: TGTGCCAGCAGCCGGACAGGGCTTTATCAGCCCCAGCATTTT

D: TRBD2
J: TRBJ2-3
V: TRBV27
size: .
CDR3: CASSFLGLAFADTQYF
DNA: TGTGCCAGCAGTTTTCTGGGACTAGCGTTCGCAGATACGCAGTATTTT

D: .
J: TRBJ1-6
V: TRBV12-3/TRBV12-4
size: once
CDR3: CASSFGVGSPLHF
DNA: TGTGCCAGCAGTTTTGGGGTGGGCTCACCCCTCCACTTT

D: .
J: TRBJ2-2
V: TRBV6-6
size: .
CDR3: CASTRQVTGELFF
DNA: TGTGCCAGCACTCGTCAGGTCACCGGGGAGCTGTTTTTT

D: .
J: TRBJ1-2
V: TRBV5-6
size: .
CDR3: CASSLYGTSVPSGYTF
DNA: TGTGCCAGCAGCTTGTACGGGACATCCGTGCCGTCCGGCTACACCTTC

D: .
J: TRBJ1-6
V: TRBV2
size: .
CDR3: CASSSRVYNSPLHF
DNA: TGTGCCAGCAGTTCCCGGGTCTATAATTCACCCCTCCACTTT

D: .
J: TRBJ1-2
V: TRBV5-4
size: few
CDR3: CASSLALTLEIGYTF
DNA: TGTGCCAGCAGCTTGGCCTTAACCCTAGAGATCGGCTACACCTTC

D: TRBD1
J: TRBJ2-7
V: TRBV11-3
size: .
CDR3: CASSTPGQGANEQYF
DNA: TGTGCCAGCAGCACGCCGGGACAGGGGGCCAACGAGCAGTACTTC

D: .
J: TRBJ1-1
V: TRBV5-1
size: .
CDR3: CASSLNPNTEAFF
DNA: TGCGCCAGCAGCTTGAATCCCAACACTGAAGCTTTCTTT

D: .
J: TRBJ1-1
V: TRBV2
size: .
CDR3: CASSEADHANTEAFF
DNA: TGTGCCAGCAGTGAAGCTGACCACGCAAACACTGAAGCTTTCTTT

D: TRBD2
J: TRBJ2-7
V: TRBV11-2
size: .
CDR3: CASSFLAGTYEQYF
DNA: TGTGCCAGCAGCTTTCTAGCGGGAACCTACGAGCAGTACTTC

D: .
J: TRBJ2-3
V: TRBV3-1/TRBV3-2
size: .
CDR3: CASSQDQWGLGRDTQYF
DNA: TGTGCCAGCAGCCAAGATCAATGGGGTCTGGGTAGGGATACGCAGTATTTT

D: .
J: TRBJ2-1
V: TRBV21-1
size: .
CDR3: CASSPGLAGYNEQFF
DNA: TGTGCCAGCAGCCCAGGACTAGCGGGTTACAATGAGCAGTTCTTC

D: .
J: TRBJ1-4
V: TRBV2
size: .
CDR3: CASSGGVKLFF
DNA: TGTGCCAGCAGTGGAGGGGTAAAACTGTTTTTT

D: TRBD1
J: TRBJ2-1
V: TRBV2
size: .
CDR3: CASSRDRGYNEQFF
DNA: TGTGCCAGCAGTCGGGACAGGGGATACAATGAGCAGTTCTTC

D: .
J: TRBJ2-7
V: TRBV19
size: once
CDR3: CASSIANSGTTQDF
DNA: TGTGCCAGTAGTATAGCTAACTCGGGGACCACCCAGGACTTC

D: .
J: TRBJ2-7
V: TRBV6-2/TRBV6-3
size: .
CDR3: CASSPVSYEQYF
DNA: TGTGCCAGCAGCCCAGTAAGCTACGAGCAGTACTTC

D: .
J: TRBJ2-2
V: TRBV4-1
size: .
CDR3: CASSQRQRINTGELFF
DNA: TGCGCCAGCAGCCAACGTCAGCGGATTAATACCGGGGAGCTGTTTTTT

D: TRBD1
J: TRBJ1-6
V: TRBV5-6
size: .
CDR3: CASSLGGTGLYSPLHF
DNA: TGTGCCAGCAGCTTGGGCGGGACAGGGCTATACTCACCCCTCCACTTT

D: .
J: TRBJ1-1
V: TRBV5-6
size: .
CDR3: CASSRQTYSNGLAFF
DNA: TGTGCCAGCAGCCGGCAGACCTACTCAAACGGGCTGGCTTTCTTT

D: .
J: TRBJ1-5
V: TRBV21-1
size: .
CDR3: CASSKCGNNQPQHF
DNA: TGTGCCAGCAGCAAATGTGGGAACAATCAGCCCCAGCATTTT

D: .
J: TRBJ2-7
V: TRBV6-1
size: few
CDR3: CASSELTSTTHF
DNA: TGTGCCAGCAGTGAATTAACGTCTACCACCCACTTC

D: TRBD1
J: TRBJ1-2
V: TRBV6-5
size: .
CDR3: CASSRDRTNYGYTF
DNA: TGTGCCAGCAGCCGGGACAGGACCAACTATGGCTACACCTTC

D: TRBD1
J: TRBJ2-7
V: TRBV4-2
size: few
CDR3: CASSPRQGQVYEQYF
DNA: TGTGCCAGCAGCCCACGGCAGGGACAGGTGTACGAGCAGTACTTC

D: .
J: TRBJ1-6
V: TRBV19
size: .
CDR3: CASSTQTVYEASPLHF
DNA: TGTGCCAGTAGTACCCAGACAGTCTATGAAGCTTCACCCCTCCACTTT

D: .
J: TRBJ1-4
V: TRBV9
size: .
CDR3: CASSVGWEREKLFF
DNA: TGTGCCAGCAGCGTAGGTTGGGAGCGGGAAAAACTGTTTTTT

D: .
J: TRBJ2-7
V: TRBV3-1/TRBV3-2
size: .
CDR3: CASSQVKAGTNYEQYF
DNA: TGTGCCAGCAGCCAAGTTAAGGCGGGGACCAACTACGAGCAGTACTTC

D: TRBD2
J: TRBJ2-5
V: TRBV7-9
size: .
CDR3: CASSDWTGGPGETQYF
DNA: TGTGCCAGCAGCGATTGGACGGGAGGGCCGGGGGAGACCCAGTACTTC

D: TRBD2
J: TRBJ2-3
V: TRBV10-3
size: .
CDR3: CAISESGRGNTQYF
DNA: TGTGCCATCAGTGAGTCGGGGAGGGGAAATACGCAGTATTTT

D: .
J: TRBJ2-3
V: TRBV29-1
size: .
CDR3: CSVEFQMGTDTQYF
DNA: TGCAGCGTTGAATTTCAGATGGGCACAGATACGCAGTATTTT